The clone carrying this T cell receptor beta chain was counted ten times or more. Its antigen remains unidentified. V trimming: 3 bases; J trimming: 1 base; junction bases outside the gene matches: 6. This CDR3 spans 16 amino acids. In germline, CDR1 is LGHDT, CDR2 YNNKEL (reference sequence). Exclusion criteria comprised uncontrolled infection, other autoimmune disease, pregnancy or lactation. RNA transcripts yielded amplified TCR beta CDR3 regions. A set of HTBI primers served as the primers for a first-round RT-PCR of the TCR CDR3. TCRdb reanalysed the multiplex PCR reads using MiXCR and keeps one entry per CDR3 protein. Altogether approximately 200,000 distinct CDR3 sequences are present, 18% being singletons, with the ten largest covering just under 45%. The data derive from a study of T cells in Graves' hyperthyroidism and ophthalmopathy. Whole-study findings and limits: Model output signaled ophthalmopathy a median around 6.9 months ahead of onset.

This receptor was identified in a man in his forties or fifties with Graves' hyperthyroidism. The sequencing input was blood. The V and J genes are TRBV3-1 and TRBJ2-7, with 10 bases lining up with TRBD2. The CDR3 DNA follows: TGTGCCAGCAGCCACATTTGGACTAGCGGTTCCTACGAGCAGTACTTC. It codes for CASSHIWTSGSYEQYF.